A selection of T cell receptor beta chains follows, all from one sample in a study of blood T cell repertoires in COVID-19. Sequencing was performed with immunoSEQ multiplex PCR; in TCRdb, only in-frame clones are kept and a portion is missing. The table lists roughly 200,000 clones, approximately 89% of them singletons, with about 2.1% in the top ten. The sequenced sample consisted of PBMCs or T cells enriched from blood (not recorded which). The receptors come from a woman in her 40s with acute COVID-19. Each CDR3 is given with its conserved first and last residue. The order of the fields is clone size, D gene, J gene, V gene, CDR3 protein, CDR3 DNA. D genes are given only for firm matches. A clone size is listed for some rows: how often the clone was seen (once, few, many), or a class if it is expanded.

size: NA
D: TRBD2
J: TRBJ2-1
V: TRBV11-2
CDR3: CASSPRLAGNEQFF
DNA: TGTGCCAGCAGCCCCCGACTAGCGGGGAATGAGCAGTTCTTC

size: NA
D: TRBD1
J: TRBJ1-1
V: TRBV30
CDR3: CAWSQGTYQGGAFF
DNA: TGTGCCTGGAGTCAAGGGACCTATCAGGGGGGAGCTTTCTTT

size: few
D: NA
J: TRBJ2-7
V: TRBV28
CDR3: CASSLIRGEQYF
DNA: TGTGCCAGCAGTTTAATTAGGGGCGAGCAGTACTTC

size: NA
D: NA
J: TRBJ2-5
V: TRBV2
CDR3: CASRRTDQETQYF
DNA: TGTGCCAGCAGGAGGACAGACCAAGAGACCCAGTACTTC

size: NA
D: TRBD1
J: TRBJ2-1
V: TRBV18
CDR3: CASSSGTGGIGNEQFF
DNA: TGTGCCAGCTCCTCGGGGACAGGGGGCATCGGCAATGAGCAGTTCTTC

size: NA
D: NA
J: TRBJ2-7
V: TRBV5-1
CDR3: CASSSVGQGPPYEQYF
DNA: TGCGCCAGCAGCTCCGTTGGCCAGGGGCCCCCTTACGAGCAGTACTTC

size: NA
D: TRBD1
J: TRBJ1-1
V: TRBV5-1
CDR3: CASSRLAGQMNTEAFF
DNA: TGCGCCAGCAGCCGACTAGCGGGACAGATGAACACTGAAGCTTTCTTT

size: NA
D: TRBD2
J: TRBJ2-5
V: TRBV7-3
CDR3: CASSLGLAGFQETQYF
DNA: TGTGCCAGCAGCCTGGGACTAGCGGGGTTCCAAGAGACCCAGTACTTC

size: NA
D: TRBD1
J: TRBJ2-7
V: TRBV9
CDR3: CASSPGTGPSEQYF
DNA: TGTGCCAGCAGCCCCGGGACAGGGCCTTCCGAGCAGTACTTC

size: NA
D: TRBD1
J: TRBJ1-2
V: TRBV15
CDR3: CATSPGTGPYGYTF
DNA: TGTGCCACCAGCCCCGGGACAGGGCCCTATGGCTACACCTTC

size: NA
D: NA
J: TRBJ2-6
V: TRBV5-1
CDR3: CASSFTGANVLTF
DNA: TGCGCCAGCAGCTTTACTGGGGCCAACGTCCTGACTTTC

size: NA
D: NA
J: TRBJ1-3
V: TRBV4-2
CDR3: CASSQDNGGIRNTIYF
DNA: TGTGCCAGCAGCCAAGATAACGGGGGTATTAGAAACACCATATATTTT

size: once
D: NA
J: TRBJ1-4
V: TRBV19
CDR3: CASQRQGNEKLFF
DNA: TGTGCCAGCCAGCGTCAGGGAAACGAAAAACTGTTTTTT

size: NA
D: TRBD1
J: TRBJ1-1
V: TRBV9
CDR3: CASSSRPSSGGTEAFF
DNA: TGTGCCAGCAGCTCCCGACCCTCATCAGGGGGCACTGAAGCTTTCTTT

size: NA
D: NA
J: TRBJ2-5
V: TRBV5-1
CDR3: CASSLTGRLALQETQYF
DNA: TGCGCCAGCAGCCTCACTGGCCGGCTAGCGCTTCAAGAGACCCAGTACTTC

size: NA
D: NA
J: TRBJ1-3
V: TRBV9
CDR3: CASSHTGSATGNTIYF
DNA: TGTGCCAGCAGCCATACCGGGAGCGCTACTGGAAACACCATATATTTT

size: NA
D: NA
J: TRBJ1-1
V: TRBV7-9
CDR3: CASSLAQGTEAFF
DNA: TGTGCCAGCAGCTTAGCTCAGGGAACTGAAGCTTTCTTT

size: NA
D: TRBD2
J: TRBJ2-7
V: TRBV5-1
CDR3: CASSPGLANGEQYF
DNA: TGCGCCAGCAGCCCGGGACTAGCGAACGGCGAGCAGTACTTC

size: NA
D: NA
J: TRBJ1-3
V: TRBV27
CDR3: CASSPLSGNTIYF
DNA: TGTGCCAGCAGTCCACTCTCTGGAAACACCATATATTTT

size: once
D: TRBD1
J: TRBJ1-1
V: TRBV19
CDR3: CASSRYGTGELGTEAFF
DNA: TGTGCCAGTAGTAGGTACGGGACAGGGGAATTGGGCACTGAAGCTTTCTTT

size: NA
D: TRBD1
J: TRBJ2-7
V: TRBV9
CDR3: CASSVGGTGGVYEQYF
DNA: TGTGCCAGCAGCGTTGGGGGGACAGGGGGAGTCTACGAGCAGTACTTC

size: NA
D: NA
J: TRBJ2-5
V: TRBV3-1/TRBV3-2
CDR3: CASSPLRAQETQYF
DNA: TGTGCCAGCAGCCCCTTGCGGGCCCAAGAGACCCAGTACTTC

size: NA
D: NA
J: TRBJ1-3
V: TRBV12-3/TRBV12-4
CDR3: CASSHAGNTIYF
DNA: TGTGCCAGCAGTCACGCGGGAAACACCATATATTTT

size: NA
D: TRBD1
J: TRBJ1-1
V: TRBV5-6
CDR3: CASRPRGTNTEAFF
DNA: TGTGCCAGCAGACCCAGGGGGACGAACACTGAAGCTTTCTTT

size: NA
D: TRBD2
J: TRBJ2-1
V: TRBV2
CDR3: CASSVAGGHNEQFF
DNA: TGTGCCAGCAGTGTCGCGGGGGGCCACAATGAGCAGTTCTTC

size: few
D: NA
J: TRBJ2-7
V: TRBV6-2/TRBV6-3
CDR3: CASSDSGSYEQYF
DNA: TGTGCCAGCAGCGATTCGGGGTCCTACGAGCAGTACTTC

size: NA
D: NA
J: TRBJ2-2
V: TRBV2
CDR3: CASRLGGLANTGELFF
DNA: TGTGCCAGCAGACTCGGCGGGCTAGCGAACACCGGGGAGCTGTTTTTT

size: NA
D: NA
J: TRBJ1-2
V: TRBV19
CDR3: CASTLRRGGLGYTF
DNA: TGTGCCAGTACCCTAAGGCGGGGTGGTCTCGGCTACACCTTC

size: NA
D: TRBD1
J: TRBJ2-7
V: TRBV5-1
CDR3: CASSNGTVSYEQYF
DNA: TGCGCCAGCAGCAACGGGACAGTGAGCTACGAGCAGTACTTC

size: NA
D: TRBD2
J: TRBJ2-1
V: TRBV6-4
CDR3: CASTVGGTYNEQFF
DNA: TGTGCCAGCACCGTGGGGGGGACCTACAATGAGCAGTTCTTC

size: NA
D: TRBD2
J: TRBJ2-1
V: TRBV5-5
CDR3: CASSSSGTSGWVYNEQFF
DNA: TGTGCCAGCAGCTCTTCCGGGACTAGCGGATGGGTCTACAATGAGCAGTTCTTC

size: once
D: TRBD1
J: TRBJ1-5
V: TRBV19
CDR3: CASSDRQGISQPQHF
DNA: TGTGCCAGTAGTGATCGACAGGGCATAAGTCAGCCCCAGCATTTT

size: few
D: NA
J: TRBJ1-1
V: TRBV7-9
CDR3: CASSFSGTEAFF
DNA: TGTGCCAGCAGCTTCAGCGGAACTGAAGCTTTCTTT